One and the same sample provided the 27 T cell receptor beta chains below, sequenced in a study of T-cell memory formation after mild COVID-19. Via MiXCR, TCRdb re-called the 5' RACE reads, giving one row per CDR3 protein. The sample has around 340,000 distinct CDR3 sequences; over 10% are singletons. Sequences were obtained from PBMCs or a T cell subset sorted from them (not recorded which). The receptor set was obtained from a man between 18 and 35 years old who had mild COVID-19 (a few samples of this study predate the infection). Cell type and time point are not known.

The CDR3 DNA reads TGTGCCAGCACCGCGACAGGGAACACCGGGGAGCTGTTTTTT. Translating it yields CASTATGNTGELFF. The rearrangement uses TRBV6-4 and TRBJ2-2; D perhaps matches TRBD1 (6 bases). Germline V CDR1 and CDR2: MRHNA, SNTAGT. CDR3 length equals 14 residues. V gave up 7 bases and J gave up 1 base, with 10 bases separating them.

This clonotype was detected only a few times. V and J are TRBV5-1 and TRBJ2-2; 12 bases fit TRBD1. The CDR3 extends over 18 amino acids. V lost 4 bases to trimming and J lost 1 base; unmatched junction nucleotides: 8. CDR1 and CDR2 from the germline V gene are SGHRS and YFSETQ. The DNA for the CDR3 is TGCGCCAGCAGCGTCCGGGACAGGGGGCGCCTGAACACCGGGGAGCTGTTTTTT. Translation: CASSVRDRGRLNTGELFF.

This chain links TRBV29-1 with TRBJ2-7; 7 nucleotides agree with TRBD1. V lost 4 bases, J lost 4 bases, and 1 base stayed unmatched. The CDR3 extends over 11 amino acids. CDR1 SQVTM and CDR2 ANQGSEA come from the germline V gene. The CDR3 bases are TGCAGCGTTGCGACAGGGTACGAGCAGTACTTC. This encodes CSVATGYEQYF.

The chain employs TRBV7-9 and TRBJ1-2; no clear D gene. This CDR3 region has 16 residues. V was pared by 0 bases and J by 4 bases, with 15 bases between. Germline CDR1 is SEHNR and CDR2 is FQNEAQ (reference sequence). CDR3 residues: CASSLAMIRPIYGYTF. CDR3 DNA sequence: TGTGCCAGCAGCTTAGCGATGATCAGGCCGATCTATGGCTACACCTTC.

This clonotype showed up just a few times. The V gene is TRBV4-3, the J gene TRBJ2-3; TRBD2 is a possible D gene (6 bases). CDR1 and CDR2 (germline): LGHNA, YSLEER. Trimming stripped 0 bases from V and 4 bases from J, with 17 bases between. The CDR3 sequence is 17 residues long. DNA of the CDR3: TGCGCCAGCAGCCAAGATGATCTGGCAGGGAGGTCAGATACGCAGTATTTT. It yields the protein CASSQDDLAGRSDTQYF.

The chain is built from TRBV7-3 and TRBJ2-1; the match to TRBD2 covers 7 bases. Per the germline V gene, CDR1 is SGHTA and CDR2 is FQGTGA. CDR3 length: 15 residues. Trimming cost V 3 bases and J 6 bases; bases outside gene matches: 8. This CDR3 reads CASSLSGTTLNEQFF. The CDR3 nucleotides read TGTGCCAGCAGCTTGTCCGGGACTACCCTCAATGAGCAGTTCTTC.

The rearrangement links TRBV10-3 to TRBJ2-3, with D possibly matching TRBD1 (6 bases). This CDR3 region has 13 residues. Trimming pared 6 bases from V and 2 bases from J, leaving 9 bases between. Per germline, CDR1 ENHRY and CDR2 SYGVKD. This CDR3 reads CAIRGAITDTQYF. The CDR3 DNA reads TGTGCCATCAGGGGGGCCATCACAGATACGCAGTATTTT.

The rearrangement joins TRBV28 to TRBJ1-4, with a weak D call TRBD1 (6 bases). The germline V and J ends were trimmed by 6 bases and 7 bases, with 15 bases remaining between them. CDR1 is MDHEN, CDR2 SYDVKM, per germline. The CDR3 runs 14 residues. CDR3 DNA: TGTGCCAGCAGCGAACAGGGATTAGTTGAAAAACTGTTTTTT. Protein sequence: CASSEQGLVEKLFF.

The chain is built from TRBV3-1 and TRBJ1-4; possible D gene TRBD1, 5 bases. The CDR3 is 14 residues long. CDR1 LGHDT and CDR2 YNNKEL come from the germline V gene (reference sequence). The ends were cut back, 1 base at V and 4 bases at J, with 7 bases in the middle. The CDR3 nucleotides read TGTGCCAGCAGCCAAGGGGGCGGTAATGAAAAACTGTTTTTT. Translation: CASSQGGGNEKLFF.

There are a few counts of this clonotype. The chain carries TRBV20-1 and TRBJ2-2; TRBD1 might be the D (5 bases). V was cut by 0 bases and J by 3 bases, with 14 bases left in between. CDR1 is DFQATT, CDR2 SNEGSKA, per germline (reference sequence). There are 16 residues in the CDR3. CDR3 loop: CSARDLNQGDTGELFF. DNA for the CDR3: TGCAGTGCTAGAGATCTTAATCAGGGCGACACCGGGGAGCTGTTTTTT.

This clonotype was found a few times. The gene calls are TRBV3-1 and TRBJ2-3, with 8 positions matching TRBD2. V dropped 4 bases and J dropped 7; count of bases not matched to a gene: 13. The CDR3 runs to 16 residues. Looked up from germline, CDR1 is LGHDT and CDR2 is YNNKEL (reference sequence). CDR3 sequence (DNA): TGTGCCAGCAGCCCTTGGACTAGCCGGTCCGTGAATACGCAGTATTTT. Translation: CASSPWTSRSVNTQYF.

This clonotype was seen a few times. The chain carries TRBV4-3 and TRBJ1-1; no clear D gene. CDR3 size: 17 residues. V lost 1 base and J 0 bases, leaving 15 bases between the germline ends. The germline gives CDR1 LGHNA, CDR2 YSLEER. DNA of the CDR3: TGCGCCAGCAGCCAAGCTTGGGTTGGCCACATGAACACTGAAGCTTTCTTT. Its protein is CASSQAWVGHMNTEAFF.

In its sample, this clonotype was seen a few times. The rearrangement links TRBV9 to TRBJ2-2; possible D gene TRBD1, 6 bases. This CDR3 spans 13 amino acids. The V end was cut by 4 bases, the J end by 7 bases, with 11 bases between. Looked up from germline, CDR1 is SGDLS and CDR2 is YYNGEE. In nucleotides, the CDR3 is TGTGCCAGCAGCATACAGGGTCACGGGGAGCTGTTTTTT. It yields the protein CASSIQGHGELFF.

The chain employs TRBV5-5 and TRBJ2-3, with TRBD2 matching over 7 bases. The junction had 9 bases not matched to a gene; V was cut back by 5 bases and J by 0 bases. The CDR3 extends over 16 amino acids. The germline gives CDR1 SGHKS, CDR2 YYEKEE (reference sequence). Here the CDR3 reads CASSWLGGTSTDTQYF. In DNA form, the CDR3 reads TGTGCCAGCAGTTGGCTCGGGGGGACTAGCACAGATACGCAGTATTTT.

This chain connects TRBV19 to TRBJ1-5; the match to TRBD1 covers 7 bases. V trimming: 5 bases; J trimming: 3 bases; junction bases outside the gene matches: 4. Germline values: CDR1 LNHDA, CDR2 SQIVND (reference sequence). This CDR3 has 14 amino acids. The CDR3 DNA reads TGTGCCAGTAGTTGGGGACAGATCAATCAGCCCCAGCATTTT. It specifies CASSWGQINQPQHF.

This sequence joins TRBV4-1 and TRBJ1-2, with D unclear. The CDR3 runs 14 residues. Trimming cost V 0 bases and J 8 bases, with 13 bases left between them. CDR1 and CDR2 (germline): MGHRA, YSYEKL. The DNA of the CDR3 is TGCGCCAGCAGCCAAGATTTGGGTCTAGGCGGCTACACCTTC. Translating gives CASSQDLGLGGYTF.

The rearrangement links TRBV6-5 to TRBJ2-1; 7 bases are a match to TRBD1. This CDR3 is built from 16 residues. The ends lost 2 bases at V and 1 base at J; junction bases unmatched: 5. Germline-derived CDR1 and CDR2 are MNHEY and SVGAGI. The CDR3 DNA reads TGTGCCAGCAGTTACCTAGGGGGCCTTTCCTACAATGAGCAGTTCTTC. Protein sequence: CASSYLGGLSYNEQFF.

This chain links TRBV4-3 with TRBJ1-2; D call uncertain. The CDR3 sequence is 16 residues long. Per germline, CDR1 LGHNA and CDR2 YSLEER. Trimming took off 0 bases at V and 4 bases at J, with 15 bases between the two ends. CDR3 sequence: CASSQDLLTAVYGYTF. The DNA for the CDR3 is TGCGCCAGCAGCCAAGATCTCCTAACAGCCGTCTATGGCTACACCTTC.

The V call is TRBV20-1, the J call TRBJ2-3; 11 nucleotides line up with TRBD2. With V trimmed by 3 bases and J by 1 base, 9 bases remained unmatched. The germline V gene has CDR1 DFQATT and CDR2 SNEGSKA (reference sequence). The CDR3 totals 17 residues. CDR3 DNA: TGCAGTGCTAGTGGCCTAGCGGGGGGTCCGGGCACAGATACGCAGTATTTT. It translates to CSASGLAGGPGTDTQYF.

In its sample, this clonotype was seen many times. The chain has TRBV5-1 and TRBJ2-5; D tentatively fits TRBD1 or TRBD2 (5 bases each). V was cut by 5 bases and J by 5 bases, with 16 bases left in between. In germline, CDR1 is SGHRS, CDR2 YFSETQ. This CDR3 is 14 amino acids long. CDR3 region: CASSWGTAEETQYF. The DNA of the CDR3 is TGCGCCAGCAGTTGGGGGACCGCCGAGGAGACCCAGTACTTC.

This clonotype showed up just a few times. The chain recombines TRBV7-2 with TRBJ1-1, with a possible D match to TRBD1 (5 bases). The CDR3 covers 15 residues. The V and J ends lost 3 bases and 1 base respectively, with 12 bases between them. Germline CDR1 SGHTA, CDR2 FQGNSA. The CDR3, as DNA: TGTGCCAGCAGCTTTTCGACAGCCTCGAACACTGAAGCTTTCTTT. It translates to CASSFSTASNTEAFF.

This clonotype has only a few counts. J is TRBJ1-4 and V is TRBV20-1; D ambiguous. Trimming took off 4 bases at V and 7 bases at J, with 4 bases between the two ends. Germline loops: CDR1 DFQATT, CDR2 SNEGSKA (reference sequence). The CDR3 sequence is 10 residues long. CDR3 loop: CSAIREKLFF. The CDR3 DNA sequence: TGCAGTGCTATCCGTGAAAAACTGTTTTTT.

This clonotype was seen more than once but under ten times. This chain joins TRBV9 and TRBJ2-5, with 11 bases lining up with TRBD1. Germline trimming cut 4 bases from V and 4 bases from J; bases unmatched to any gene: 6. Per the germline V gene, CDR1 is SGDLS and CDR2 is YYNGEE. The CDR3 has 15 amino acids. This CDR3 is CASSPRGQGGETQYF. CDR3 bases: TGTGCCAGCAGCCCCCGGGGACAGGGGGGAGAGACCCAGTACTTC.

The chain couples TRBV25-1 to TRBJ1-5; D possibly corresponds to TRBD1 (5 bases). Trimming pared 2 bases from V and 3 bases from J, leaving 8 bases between. In germline, CDR1 is MGHDK, CDR2 SYGVNS. CDR3 size: 14 residues. The DNA for the CDR3 is TGTGCCAGCAGTGAACAGGGTTACAATCAGCCCCAGCATTTT. Amino acids: CASSEQGYNQPQHF.

This rearrangement joins TRBV6-2 or TRBV6-3 to TRBJ1-2, with D maybe TRBD1 (5 bases). This CDR3 contains 14 residues. The ends were cut back, 4 bases at V and 7 bases at J, with 16 bases in the middle. Germline lookup yields CDR1 MNHEY and CDR2 SVGEGT. For the CDR3, the DNA is TGTGCCAGCAGTTTGGGGGGTTTCGTTAGTGGCTACACCTTC. This gives the protein CASSLGGFVSGYTF.

This sequence joins TRBV28 and TRBJ2-2; no definite D call. This CDR3 region has 11 residues. Germline lookup yields CDR1 MDHEN and CDR2 SYDVKM. With 3 bases removed from V and 10 bases from J, the gap between germline ends came to 6 bases. DNA of the CDR3: TGTGCCAGCAGTTTTTATGAGGAGCTGTTTTTT. Translation gives CASSFYEELFF.

The rearrangement uses TRBV5-6 and TRBJ2-7; possibly TRBD1 or TRBD2 for D (5 bases each). V lost 3 bases, J lost 5 bases, and 15 bases lay in between. The germline V gene encodes CDR1 SGHDT and CDR2 YYEEEE. This CDR3 has 14 amino acids. The CDR3 DNA reads as TGTGCCAGCAGCTCTCTTCAGGGAGTAGACGAGCAGTACGTC. This sequence encodes CASSSLQGVDEQYV.